One TCR beta chain is described in this entry. The antigen remains undetermined. Trimming cost V 4 bases and J 3 bases; bases outside gene matches: 6. This CDR3 comprises 15 residues. Germline V gives CDR1 MNHEY, CDR2 SVGAGI. This entry comes from a study of T cell responses to AZD1222 COVID-19 vaccine. General observations from the study: The donor cohort was predominantly white British with a female majority, and clonal diversity may have been underestimated. Only 6 or 7 individuals given AZD1222 were seropositive at baseline. Variant regions that are unmutated are reportedly the target of nearly half of spike-specific TCRs.

Assay used: immunoSEQ multiplex PCR; TCRdb lists only in-frame clones, some missing. Altogether approximately 97,000 clones are present, about 90% being singletons, with the ten largest covering less than 8%. The sample in question was peripheral blood, obtained on day 0 of AZD1222 vaccination. This chain joins TRBV6-5 and TRBJ1-5; 7 bases match TRBD1. The sequence was obtained from an adult in good health. CDR3 nucleotides: TGTGCCAGCAGTTGGAGACAGGGTAACAATCAGCCCCAGCATTTT. Residues: CASSWRQGNNQPQHF.